The source of this TCR beta chain is a study of T cell responses to AZD1222 COVID-19 vaccine. For the study at large: The study pooled second doses at about 4 or about 12 weeks.

This clone was observed once. What it binds is not known. V lost 4 bases to trimming and J lost 4 bases; unmatched junction nucleotides: 3. This CDR3 has 13 residues. CDR1 MDHEN and CDR2 SYDVKM come from the germline V gene. The method was immunoSEQ multiplex PCR; TCRdb's version includes in-frame clones alone and lacks a portion of them. The sample yields fewer than 150,000 clones, more than 85% seen once. Whole-study results and caveats: The peak T cell response came first, and repertoires were sampled only after it. Donors were chiefly white British, with a greater number of females, and clonal diversity was perhaps underestimated.

The sample was peripheral blood, taken on day 0 of AZD1222 vaccination. The chain recombines TRBV28 with TRBJ1-2; TRBD1 matches at 7 bases. The TCR was taken from an adult in good health. The CDR3 here is CASSSDRAYGYTF. As DNA, the CDR3 is TGTGCCAGCAGTTCCGACAGGGCCTATGGCTACACCTTC.